This record concerns one TCR beta chain sequence. Trimming took off 5 bases at V and 3 bases at J, with 20 bases between the two ends. This CDR3 is built from 17 residues. Germline CDR1 and CDR2: MNHEY and SMNVEV (reference sequence). Original processing methods: Scientists estimated how many nucleated cells there were by amplifying reference gene primers. The repertoire was sequenced with immunoSEQ multiplex PCR; TCRdb's copy has only in-frame clones and lacks some. Clone size and the V and J calls come from that table; the DNA yielded D and trimming. The sample shows roughly 40,000 clones, approximately 89% of them seen only once. The data stem from a study of blood T cell repertoires in COVID-19. Study at large: Material from acute and convalescent COVID-19 was sourced from the United States, Italy and Spain. Sources were T cells, B-cell-depleted T cells, or PBMCs; the material itself was cDNA or gDNA.

Sequencing input: peripheral blood. The receptor's source is a woman in her 40s with acute or convalescent COVID-19. This sequence joins TRBV27 and TRBJ1-3, with D possibly being TRBD1 (5 bases). CDR3 residues: CASSLRRPGGGGNTIYF. The CDR3 bases are TGTGCCAGCAGTCTGAGACGCCCTGGGGGAGGTGGAAACACCATATATTTT.